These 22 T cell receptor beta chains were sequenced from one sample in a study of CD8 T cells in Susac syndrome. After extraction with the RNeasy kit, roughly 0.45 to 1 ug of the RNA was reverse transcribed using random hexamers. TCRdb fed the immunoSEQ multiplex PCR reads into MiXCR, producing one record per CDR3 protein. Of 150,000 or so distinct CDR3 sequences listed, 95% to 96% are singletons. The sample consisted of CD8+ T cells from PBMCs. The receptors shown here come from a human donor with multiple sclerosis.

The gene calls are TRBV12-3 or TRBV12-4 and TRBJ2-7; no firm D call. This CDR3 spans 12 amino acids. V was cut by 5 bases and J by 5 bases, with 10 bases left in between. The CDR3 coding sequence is TGTGCCAGCAGTCCTGCAGCCGACGAGCAGTACTTC. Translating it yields CASSPAADEQYF.

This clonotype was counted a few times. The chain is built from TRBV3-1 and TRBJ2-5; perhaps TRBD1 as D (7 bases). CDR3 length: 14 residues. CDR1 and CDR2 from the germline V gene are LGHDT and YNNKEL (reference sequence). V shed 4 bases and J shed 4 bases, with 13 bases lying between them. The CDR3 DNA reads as TGTGCCAGCAGCCCGACAGGGCGGGGAGAGACCCAGTACTTC. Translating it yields CASSPTGRGETQYF.

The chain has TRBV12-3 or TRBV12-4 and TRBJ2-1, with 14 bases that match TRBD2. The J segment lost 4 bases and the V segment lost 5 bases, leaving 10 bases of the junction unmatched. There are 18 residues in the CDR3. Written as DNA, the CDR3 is TGTGCCAGCAGTCCCCCGACTAGCGGGGGGGCGAGTTACAATGAGCAGTTCTTC. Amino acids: CASSPPTSGGASYNEQFF.

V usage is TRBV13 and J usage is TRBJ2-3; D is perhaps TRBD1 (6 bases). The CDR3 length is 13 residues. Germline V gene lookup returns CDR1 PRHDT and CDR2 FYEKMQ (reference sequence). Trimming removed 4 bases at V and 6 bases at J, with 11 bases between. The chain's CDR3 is CASSSHREDTQYF. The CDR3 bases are TGTGCCAGCAGCTCACACAGGGAGGATACGCAGTATTTT.

The chain's CDR3 is CASSYGQGAEADTQYF. Here the CDR3 DNA reads TGTGCCAGCAGCTATGGACAGGGGGCCGAGGCCGATACGCAGTATTTT. The V and J genes are TRBV7-9 and TRBJ2-3; 11 nucleotides match TRBD1. Germline assignment: CDR1 SEHNR and CDR2 FQNEAQ (reference sequence). The V and J ends lost 4 bases and 6 bases, in that order; junction bases with no gene match: 9. This CDR3 has 16 residues.

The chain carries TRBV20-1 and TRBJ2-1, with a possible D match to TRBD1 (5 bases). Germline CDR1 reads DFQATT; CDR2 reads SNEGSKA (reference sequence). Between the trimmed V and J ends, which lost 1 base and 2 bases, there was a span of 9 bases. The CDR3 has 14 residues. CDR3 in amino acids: CSARATVPYNEQFF. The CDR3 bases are TGCAGTGCTAGAGCGACAGTCCCCTACAATGAGCAGTTCTTC.

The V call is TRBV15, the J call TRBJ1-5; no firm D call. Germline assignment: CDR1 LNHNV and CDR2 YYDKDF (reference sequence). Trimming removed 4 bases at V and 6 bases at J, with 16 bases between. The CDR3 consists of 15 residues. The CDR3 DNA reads TGTGCCACCAGCATAGGACTCTCCTGGGGTCAGCCCCAGCATTTT. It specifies CATSIGLSWGQPQHF.

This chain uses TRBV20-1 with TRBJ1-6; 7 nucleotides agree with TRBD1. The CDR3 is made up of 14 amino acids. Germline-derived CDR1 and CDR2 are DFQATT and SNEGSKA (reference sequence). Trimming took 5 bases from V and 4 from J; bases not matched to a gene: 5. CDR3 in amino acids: CSACRDRYNSPLHF. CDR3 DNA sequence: TGCAGTGCTTGCCGGGACAGATATAATTCACCCCTCCACTTT.

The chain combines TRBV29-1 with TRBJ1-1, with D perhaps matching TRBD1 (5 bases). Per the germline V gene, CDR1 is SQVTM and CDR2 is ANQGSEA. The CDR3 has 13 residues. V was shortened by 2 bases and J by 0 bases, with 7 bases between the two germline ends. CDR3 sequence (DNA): TGCAGCGTTGAACAGGGACTGAACACTGAAGCTTTCTTT. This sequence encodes CSVEQGLNTEAFF.

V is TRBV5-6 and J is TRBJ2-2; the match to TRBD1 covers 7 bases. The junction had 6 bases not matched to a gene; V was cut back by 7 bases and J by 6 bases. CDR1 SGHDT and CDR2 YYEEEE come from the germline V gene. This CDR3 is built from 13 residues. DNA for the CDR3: TGTGCCAGCGGGTGGACAGGCGCCGGGGAGCTGTTTTTT. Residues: CASGWTGAGELFF.

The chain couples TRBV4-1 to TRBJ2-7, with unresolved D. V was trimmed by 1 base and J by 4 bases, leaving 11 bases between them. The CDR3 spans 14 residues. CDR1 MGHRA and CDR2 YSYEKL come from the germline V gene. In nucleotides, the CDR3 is TGCGCCAGCAGCCAAGTCCGTGGCGGATACGAGCAGTACTTC. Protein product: CASSQVRGGYEQYF.

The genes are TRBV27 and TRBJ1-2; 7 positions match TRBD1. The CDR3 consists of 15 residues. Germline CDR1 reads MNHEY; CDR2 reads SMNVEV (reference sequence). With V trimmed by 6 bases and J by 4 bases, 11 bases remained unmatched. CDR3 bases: TGTGCCAGCAGACTCAAACAGGGGCAGATCTATGGCTACACCTTC. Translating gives CASRLKQGQIYGYTF.

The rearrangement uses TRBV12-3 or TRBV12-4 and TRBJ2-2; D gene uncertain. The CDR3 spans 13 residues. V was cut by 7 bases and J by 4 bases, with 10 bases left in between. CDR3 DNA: TGTGCCAGCACCTTCGAAACCACCGGGGAGCTGTTTTTT. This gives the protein CASTFETTGELFF.

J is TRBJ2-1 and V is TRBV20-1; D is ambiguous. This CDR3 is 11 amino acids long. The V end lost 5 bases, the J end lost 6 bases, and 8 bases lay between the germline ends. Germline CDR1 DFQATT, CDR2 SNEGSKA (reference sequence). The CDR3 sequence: CSAPFINEQFF. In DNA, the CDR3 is TGCAGTGCTCCCTTTATCAATGAGCAGTTCTTC.

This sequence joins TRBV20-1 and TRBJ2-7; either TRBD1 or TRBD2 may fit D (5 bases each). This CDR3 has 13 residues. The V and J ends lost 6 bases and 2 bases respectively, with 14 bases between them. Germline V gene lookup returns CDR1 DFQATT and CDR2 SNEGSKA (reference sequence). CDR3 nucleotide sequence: TGCAGTGCGAGGGGACCGACAACCTACGAGCAGTACGTC. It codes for CSARGPTTYEQYV.

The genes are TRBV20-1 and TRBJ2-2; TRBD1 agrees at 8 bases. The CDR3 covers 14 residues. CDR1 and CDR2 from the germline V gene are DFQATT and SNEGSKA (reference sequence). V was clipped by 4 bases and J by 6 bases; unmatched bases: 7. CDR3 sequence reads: CSAKMDRDSGELFF. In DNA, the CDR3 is TGCAGTGCTAAAATGGACAGGGATTCCGGGGAGCTGTTTTTT.

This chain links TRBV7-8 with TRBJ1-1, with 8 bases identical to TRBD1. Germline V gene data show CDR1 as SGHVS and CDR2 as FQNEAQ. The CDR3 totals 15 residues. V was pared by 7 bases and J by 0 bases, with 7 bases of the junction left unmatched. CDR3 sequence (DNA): TGTGCCAGCATCCAGACAGGGGCTTTGAACACTGAAGCTTTCTTT. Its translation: CASIQTGALNTEAFF.

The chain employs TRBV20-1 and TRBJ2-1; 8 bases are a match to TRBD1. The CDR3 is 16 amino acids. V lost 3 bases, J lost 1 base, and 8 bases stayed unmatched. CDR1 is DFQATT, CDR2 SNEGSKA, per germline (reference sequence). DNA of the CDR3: TGCAGTGCTAGTCTTCCAGGGGGCAGTTCCTACAATGAGCAGTTCTTC. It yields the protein CSASLPGGSSYNEQFF.

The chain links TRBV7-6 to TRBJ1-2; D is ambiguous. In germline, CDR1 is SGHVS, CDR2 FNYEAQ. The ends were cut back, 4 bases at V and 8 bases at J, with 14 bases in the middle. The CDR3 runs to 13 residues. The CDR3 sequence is CASSSKVGYGYTF. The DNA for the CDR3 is TGTGCCAGCAGCTCTAAGGTGGGGTACGGCTACACCTTC.

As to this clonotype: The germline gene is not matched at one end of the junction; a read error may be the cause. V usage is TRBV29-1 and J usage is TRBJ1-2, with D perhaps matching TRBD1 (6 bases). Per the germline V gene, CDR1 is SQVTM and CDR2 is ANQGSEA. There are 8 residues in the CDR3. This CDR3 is CSVGGLPF. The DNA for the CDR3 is TGCAGCGTGGGGGGCCTCCCCTTC.

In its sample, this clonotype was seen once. CDR3 amino acids: CSARLGDLGLAGGPETQYF. Written as DNA, the CDR3 is TGCAGTGCTAGATTAGGGGATTTAGGACTAGCGGGGGGACCAGAGACCCAGTACTTC. This chain joins TRBV20-1 and TRBJ2-5; 14 bases agree with TRBD2. CDR1 DFQATT and CDR2 SNEGSKA come from the germline V gene (reference sequence). Trimming at V came to 2 bases and at J to 4 bases, leaving 15 bases not matched to a gene. The CDR3 covers 19 residues.

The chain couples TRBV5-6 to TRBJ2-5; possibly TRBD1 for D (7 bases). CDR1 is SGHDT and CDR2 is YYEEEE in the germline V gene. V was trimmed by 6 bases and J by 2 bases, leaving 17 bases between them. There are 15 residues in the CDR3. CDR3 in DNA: TGTGCCAGCACCCTGGGGCAGGGGGGTCAAGAGACCCAGTACTTC. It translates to CASTLGQGGQETQYF. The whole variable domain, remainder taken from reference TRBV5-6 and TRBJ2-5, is DAGVTQSPTHLIKTRGQQVTLRCSPKSGHDTVSWYQQALGQGPQFIFQYYEEEERQRGNFPDRFSGHQFPNYSSELNVNALLLGDSALYLCASTLGQGGQETQYFGPGTRLLVL.